This T cell receptor beta chain stems from a study of memory CD4+ T cells and cytomegalovirus serostatus. Single viable CD3+CD4+CD8-CD45RO+ cells were sorted as the memory CD4+ T cells. Total CD4+ T cells were enriched by CD4 positive selection. V dropped 5 bases and J dropped 0; count of bases not matched to a gene: 6. This CDR3 spans 15 amino acids. CDR1 and CDR2 from the germline V gene are SGHVS and FNYEAQ. The method was immunoSEQ multiplex PCR; TCRdb's version includes in-frame clones alone and lacks a portion of them. The table has fewer than 40,000 clones, 78% seen once. The specimen sequenced was memory CD4+ T cells from blood. The origin of this receptor is an adult in good health and CMV-seronegative. This chain links TRBV7-6 with TRBJ1-1, with TRBD1 matching over 7 bases. The CDR3 region has the DNA TGTGCCAGCAGCCCCCGCCAGGGGGTGAACACTGAAGCTTTCTTT. The encoded protein is CASSPRQGVNTEAFF.